This T cell receptor beta chain is drawn from a study of OX40 agonist ivuxolimab in advanced cancers. For the wider study: Ivuxolimab was a fully human IgG2 agonistic monoclonal antibody targeting the costimulatory receptor OX40 (CD134). Intravenous ivuxolimab was administered to patients every 2 weeks at six dose levels: 0.01, 0.1, 0.3, 1.5, 3 and 10 mg/kg. Of the roughly 52 dose-escalation patients, hepatocellular carcinoma was present in around 20, melanoma in approximately 15, renal cell carcinoma in 9 and head and neck cancer in 9. In the dose-escalation cohort, more than 75% of patients were male, and the mean age was approximately 64 years, with a range of 23 to 79. Prior anti-PD-1, anti-PD-L1 or anti-CTLA-4 therapy was permitted, and 30% to 50% of dose-escalation patients had received checkpoint inhibitors. Partial responses were achieved by three dose-escalation patients, of whom one had hepatocellular carcinoma and two had cutaneous melanoma. The point of sequencing TCRbeta in the periphery was to test whether ivuxolimab changed TCR sequence diversity and drove clonal T-cell expansion. The monotherapy dose-escalation portion (N ≈ 56 patients) of the phase I ivuxolimab trial is reported in the paper.

Patients with autoimmune disease history or receiving systemic immunosuppression were excluded from the trial. Peripheral blood for TCR sequencing was collected from all dose cohorts at baseline, on cycle 4 day 1, and on cycle 7 day 1. Samples came from an open-label, multicenter, first-in-human phase I dose-escalation trial of ivuxolimab. Adults with locally advanced or metastatic melanoma, renal cell carcinoma, hepatocellular carcinoma or head and neck squamous cell carcinoma were enrolled in the trial. Before TCR sequencing, CD4+ and CD8+ T cells were separately sorted from peripheral blood. Study-wide findings and limitations: In the 0.1-3.0 mg/kg groups, partial responders were among the patients with the lowest normalized peripheral clonal expansion, particularly in CD8+ T cells. Low levels of normalized T-cell clonal expansion were also seen in some patients who did not respond. Clonal expansion of both CD4+ and CD8+ blood T cells was observed from baseline to week 6 at doses 0.1 to 3.0 mg/kg. The antigen specificity of the clonally expanded peripheral T cells was not determined. On average, CD8+ T cells showed more expanded clones than CD4+ T cells after ivuxolimab.

For sequencing of the TCRbeta CDR3 region, genomic DNA was extracted from the sorted cells. The immunoSEQ Assay was used for sequencing of TCRbeta CDR3 regions. TCRdb mirrors the immuneACCESS table, restricted to in-frame sequences. Some clones are absent from its copies; in checked studies, under half trace to an unresolved V gene, and the reason for the others is unknown. For this sample the table gives about 62,000 clones, of which around 88% were detected only once. About 0.75% of the sample is held by the ten biggest clonotypes. About this clone itself: The antigen it recognizes is unknown. One base away there is no much larger clone; base qualities are not given.

CDR1 and CDR2 are read off the germline V gene (reference sequence) as LNHDA and SQIVND. From the cysteine up to the phenylalanine, the CDR3 has a length of 12 residues. Just the 36-base CDR3 DNA is kept, in frame starting at base 1. The junction carries 6 bases between V and J, which are trimmed by 5 bases and 1 base respectively. The source material was CD4+ or CD8+ T cells sorted from blood, sampled in a trial of the OX40 agonist ivuxolimab. This sequence uses TRBV19 and TRBJ2-7; the D gene cannot be resolved reliably. The sequence came from an adult with an advanced solid tumor such as melanoma, head and neck, liver or kidney cancer. The base sequence is TGTGCCAGTAGTTACGGATCCTACGAGCAGTACTTC. Its product reads: CASSYGSYEQYF.